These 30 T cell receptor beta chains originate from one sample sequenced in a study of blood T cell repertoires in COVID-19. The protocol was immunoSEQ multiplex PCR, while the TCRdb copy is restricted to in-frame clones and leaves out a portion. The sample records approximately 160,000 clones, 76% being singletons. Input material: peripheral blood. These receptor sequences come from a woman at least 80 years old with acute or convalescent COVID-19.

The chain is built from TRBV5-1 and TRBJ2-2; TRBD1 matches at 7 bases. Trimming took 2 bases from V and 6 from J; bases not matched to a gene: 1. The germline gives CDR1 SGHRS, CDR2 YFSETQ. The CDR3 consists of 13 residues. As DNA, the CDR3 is TGCGCCAGCAGCTTACAGGGGTCCGGGGAGCTGTTTTTT. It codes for CASSLQGSGELFF.

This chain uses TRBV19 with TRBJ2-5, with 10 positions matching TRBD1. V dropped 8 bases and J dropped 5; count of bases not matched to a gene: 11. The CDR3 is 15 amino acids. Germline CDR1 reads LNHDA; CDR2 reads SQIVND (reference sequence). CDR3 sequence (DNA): TGTGCCAGTGGCTGGACGGGACAGGGGCAGGAGACCCAGTACTTC. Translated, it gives CASGWTGQGQETQYF. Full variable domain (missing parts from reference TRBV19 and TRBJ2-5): DGGITQSPKYLFRKEGQNVTLSCEQNLNHDAMYWYRQDPGQGLRLIYYSQIVNDFQKGDIAEGYSVSREKKESFPLTVTSAQKNPTAFYLCASGWTGQGQETQYFGPGTRLLVL.

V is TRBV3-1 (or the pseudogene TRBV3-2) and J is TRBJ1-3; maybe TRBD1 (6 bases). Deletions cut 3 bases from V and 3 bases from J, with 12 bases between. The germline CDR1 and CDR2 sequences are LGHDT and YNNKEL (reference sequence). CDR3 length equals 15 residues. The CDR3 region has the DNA TGTGCCAGCAGCCAGGGGGCGTGGATTGGAAACACCATATATTTT. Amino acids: CASSQGAWIGNTIYF.

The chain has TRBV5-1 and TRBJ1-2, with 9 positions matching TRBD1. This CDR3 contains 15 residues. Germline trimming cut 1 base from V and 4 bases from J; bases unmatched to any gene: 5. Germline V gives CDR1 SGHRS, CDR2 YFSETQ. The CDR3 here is CASSLSGQGSYGYTF. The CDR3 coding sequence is TGCGCCAGCAGCTTGAGCGGACAGGGGTCCTATGGCTACACCTTC.

The CDR3 nucleotides read TGTGCCAGCAGTATCTTCCTTACAGGGCCCACACATCATAATGAGCAGTTCTTC. This codes for CASSIFLTGPTHHNEQFF. The chain combines TRBV7-9 with TRBJ2-1; maybe TRBD1 (6 bases). The V and J ends lost 6 bases and 7 bases respectively, with 28 bases between them. CDR1 and CDR2 from the germline V gene are SEHNR and FQNEAQ (reference sequence). This CDR3 has 18 amino acids.

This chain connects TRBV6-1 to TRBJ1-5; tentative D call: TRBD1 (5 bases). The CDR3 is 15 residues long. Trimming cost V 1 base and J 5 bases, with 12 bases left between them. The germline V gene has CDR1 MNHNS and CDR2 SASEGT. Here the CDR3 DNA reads TGTGCCAGCAGTGAAGGGGGGAGGGGTGATCAGCCCCAGCATTTT. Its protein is CASSEGGRGDQPQHF.

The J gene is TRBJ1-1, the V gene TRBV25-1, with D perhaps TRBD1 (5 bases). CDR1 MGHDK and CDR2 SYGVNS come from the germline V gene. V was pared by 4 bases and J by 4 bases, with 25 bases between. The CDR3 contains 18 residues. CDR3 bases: TGTGCCAGCAGTGTGATGGGGGTGTTTGATACGGAGGGCACTGAAGCTTTCTTT. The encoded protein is CASSVMGVFDTEGTEAFF.

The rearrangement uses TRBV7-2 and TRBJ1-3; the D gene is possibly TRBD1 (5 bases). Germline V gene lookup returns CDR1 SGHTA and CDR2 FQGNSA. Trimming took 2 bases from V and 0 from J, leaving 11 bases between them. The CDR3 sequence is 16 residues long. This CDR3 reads CASSLLGQSSGNTIYF. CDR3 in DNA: TGTGCCAGCAGCTTACTGGGGCAGAGCTCTGGAAACACCATATATTTT.

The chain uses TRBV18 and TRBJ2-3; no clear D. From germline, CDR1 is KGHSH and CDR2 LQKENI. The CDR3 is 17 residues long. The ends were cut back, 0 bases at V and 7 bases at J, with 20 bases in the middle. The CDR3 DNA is TGTGCCAGCTCACCACCGCTGGCATTTCAGAACCCGTATACGCAGTATTTT. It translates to CASSPPLAFQNPYTQYF. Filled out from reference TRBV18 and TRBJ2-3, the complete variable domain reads NAGVMQNPRHLVRRRGQEARLRCSPMKGHSHVYWYRQLPEEGLKFMVYLQKENIIDESGMPKERFSAEFPKEGPSILRIQQVVRGDSAAYFCASSPPLAFQNPYTQYFGPGTRLTVL.

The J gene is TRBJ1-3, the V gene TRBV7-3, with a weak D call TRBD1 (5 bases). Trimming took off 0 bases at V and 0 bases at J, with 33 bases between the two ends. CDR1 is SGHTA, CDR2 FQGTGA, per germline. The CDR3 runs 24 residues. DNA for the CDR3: TGTGCCAGCAGCTTAACTACGGGGGTTCTCACCCTCAAATTCAGACCAAGCTCTGGAAACACCATATATTTT. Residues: CASSLTTGVLTLKFRPSSGNTIYF.

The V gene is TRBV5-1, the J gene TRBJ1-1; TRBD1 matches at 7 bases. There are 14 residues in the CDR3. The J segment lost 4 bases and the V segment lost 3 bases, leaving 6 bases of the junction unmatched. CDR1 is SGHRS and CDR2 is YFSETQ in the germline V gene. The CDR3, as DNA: TGCGCCAGCAGCTCGAGCCGGGACAGCACTGAAGCTTTCTTT. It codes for CASSSSRDSTEAFF.

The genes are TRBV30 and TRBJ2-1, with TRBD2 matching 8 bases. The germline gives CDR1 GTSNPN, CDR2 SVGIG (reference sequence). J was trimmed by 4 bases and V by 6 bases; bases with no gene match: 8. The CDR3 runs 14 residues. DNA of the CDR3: TGTGCCTGTACTCAGGCTAGCGGGTACAATGAGCAGTTCTTC. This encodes CACTQASGYNEQFF.

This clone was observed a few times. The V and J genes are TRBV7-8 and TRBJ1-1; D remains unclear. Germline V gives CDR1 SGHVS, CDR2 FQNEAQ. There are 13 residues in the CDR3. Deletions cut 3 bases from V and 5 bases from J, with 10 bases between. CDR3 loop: CASSLRETTEAFF. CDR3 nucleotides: TGTGCCAGCAGCTTGCGGGAGACGACTGAAGCTTTCTTT.

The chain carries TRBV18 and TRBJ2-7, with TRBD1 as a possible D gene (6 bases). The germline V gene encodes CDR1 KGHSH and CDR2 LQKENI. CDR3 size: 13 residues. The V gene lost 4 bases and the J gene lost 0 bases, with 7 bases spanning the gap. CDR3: CASSQDSSYEQYF. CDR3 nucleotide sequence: TGTGCCAGCTCACAGGACAGCTCCTACGAGCAGTACTTC.

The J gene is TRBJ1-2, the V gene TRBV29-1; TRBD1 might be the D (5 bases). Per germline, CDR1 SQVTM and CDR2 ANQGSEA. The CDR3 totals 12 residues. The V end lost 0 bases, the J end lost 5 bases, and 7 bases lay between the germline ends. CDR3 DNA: TGCAGCGTTGAAGACGCAGGGTATGGCTACACCTTC. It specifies CSVEDAGYGYTF.

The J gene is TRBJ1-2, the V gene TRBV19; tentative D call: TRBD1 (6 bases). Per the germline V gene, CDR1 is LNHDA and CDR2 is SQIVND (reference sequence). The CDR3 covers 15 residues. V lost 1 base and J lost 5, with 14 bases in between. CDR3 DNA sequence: TGTGCCAGTAGTATAGTGGACAGTTTTTCGTATGGCTACACCTTC. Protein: CASSIVDSFSYGYTF. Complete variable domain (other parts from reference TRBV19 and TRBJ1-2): DGGITQSPKYLFRKEGQNVTLSCEQNLNHDAMYWYRQDPGQGLRLIYYSQIVNDFQKGDIAEGYSVSREKKESFPLTVTSAQKNPTAFYLCASSIVDSFSYGYTFGSGTRLTVV.

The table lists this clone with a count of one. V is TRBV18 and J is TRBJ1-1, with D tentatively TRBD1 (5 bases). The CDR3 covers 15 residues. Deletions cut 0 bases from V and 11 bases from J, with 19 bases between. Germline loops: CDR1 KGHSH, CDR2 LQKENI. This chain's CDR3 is CASSPPGGEPMGAFF. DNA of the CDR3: TGTGCCAGCTCACCACCGGGAGGGGAACCTATGGGGGCTTTCTTT.

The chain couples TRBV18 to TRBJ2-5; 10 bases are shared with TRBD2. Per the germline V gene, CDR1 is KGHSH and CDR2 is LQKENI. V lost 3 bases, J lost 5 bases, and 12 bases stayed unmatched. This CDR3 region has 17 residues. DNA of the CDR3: TGTGCCAGCTCACCTTCCCCCCCTAGCGGGAGTAGGGAGACCCAGTACTTC. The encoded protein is CASSPSPPSGSRETQYF. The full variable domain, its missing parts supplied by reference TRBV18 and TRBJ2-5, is NAGVMQNPRHLVRRRGQEARLRCSPMKGHSHVYWYRQLPEEGLKFMVYLQKENIIDESGMPKERFSAEFPKEGPSILRIQQVVRGDSAAYFCASSPSPPSGSRETQYFGPGTRLLVL.

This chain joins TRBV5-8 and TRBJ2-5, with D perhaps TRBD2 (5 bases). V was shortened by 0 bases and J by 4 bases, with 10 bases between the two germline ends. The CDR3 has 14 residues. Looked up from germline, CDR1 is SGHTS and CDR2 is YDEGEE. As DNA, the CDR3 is TGTGCCAGCAGCTTGGGAGAGGGCGGAGAGACCCAGTACTTC. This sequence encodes CASSLGEGGETQYF. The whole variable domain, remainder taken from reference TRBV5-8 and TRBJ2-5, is EAGVTQSPTHLIKTRGQQATLRCSPISGHTSVYWYQQALGLGLQFLLWYDEGEERNRGNFPPRFSGRQFPNYSSELNVNALELEDSALYLCASSLGEGGETQYFGPGTRLLVL.

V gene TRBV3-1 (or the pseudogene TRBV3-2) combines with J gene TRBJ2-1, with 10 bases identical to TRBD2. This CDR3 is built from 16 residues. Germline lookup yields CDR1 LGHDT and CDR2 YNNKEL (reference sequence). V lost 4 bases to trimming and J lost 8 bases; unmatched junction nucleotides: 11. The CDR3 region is CASSPESGRARDEQFF. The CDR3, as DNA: TGTGCCAGCAGCCCGGAAAGCGGGAGGGCCCGCGATGAGCAGTTCTTC.

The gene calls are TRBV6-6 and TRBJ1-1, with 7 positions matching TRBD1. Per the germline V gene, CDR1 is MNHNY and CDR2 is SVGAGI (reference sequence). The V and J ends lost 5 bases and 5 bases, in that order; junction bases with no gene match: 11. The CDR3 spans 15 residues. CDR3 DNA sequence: TGTGCCAGCAGTAACACCCGACAGGGCGGGACTGAAGCTTTCTTT. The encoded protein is CASSNTRQGGTEAFF.

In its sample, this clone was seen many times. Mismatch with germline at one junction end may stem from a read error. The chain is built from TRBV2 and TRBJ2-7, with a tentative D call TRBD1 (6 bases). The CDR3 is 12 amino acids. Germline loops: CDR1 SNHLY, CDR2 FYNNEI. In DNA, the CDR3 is TGTGCCAGCATTGAACAGGGCCGCGAGCAGTACTTC. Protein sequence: CASIEQGREQYF.

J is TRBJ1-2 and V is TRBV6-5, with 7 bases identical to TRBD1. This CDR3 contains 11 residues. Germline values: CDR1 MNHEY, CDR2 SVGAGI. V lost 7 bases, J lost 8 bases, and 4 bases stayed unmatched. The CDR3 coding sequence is TGTGCCAGCACGACAGGGCGAGGCTACACCTTC. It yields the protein CASTTGRGYTF.

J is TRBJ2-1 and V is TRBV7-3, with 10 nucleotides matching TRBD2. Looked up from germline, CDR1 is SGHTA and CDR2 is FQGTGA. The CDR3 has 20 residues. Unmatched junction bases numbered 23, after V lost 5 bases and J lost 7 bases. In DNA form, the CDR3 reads TGTGCCAGCAGCCCACAAGCGGGGGGGCTTGATGTTGGGATGCGGAATGAGCAGTTCTTC. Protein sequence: CASSPQAGGLDVGMRNEQFF. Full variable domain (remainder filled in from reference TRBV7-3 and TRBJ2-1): GAGVSQTPSNKVTEKGKYVELRCDPISGHTALYWYRQSLGQGPEFLIYFQGTGAADDSGLPNDRFFAVRPEGSVSTLKIQRTERGDSAVYLCASSPQAGGLDVGMRNEQFFGPGTRLTVL.

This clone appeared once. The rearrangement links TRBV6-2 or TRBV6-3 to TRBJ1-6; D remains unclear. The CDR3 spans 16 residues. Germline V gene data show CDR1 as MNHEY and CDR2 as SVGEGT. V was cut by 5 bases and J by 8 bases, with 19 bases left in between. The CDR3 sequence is CASSDLEASMDSPLHF. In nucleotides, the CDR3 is TGTGCCAGCAGTGACCTTGAGGCGTCGATGGATTCACCCCTCCACTTT.

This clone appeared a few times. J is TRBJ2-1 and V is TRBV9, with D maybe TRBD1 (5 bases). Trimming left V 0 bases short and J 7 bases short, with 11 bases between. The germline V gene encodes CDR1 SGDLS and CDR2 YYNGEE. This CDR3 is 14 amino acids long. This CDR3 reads CASSVDGARNEQFF. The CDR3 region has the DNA TGTGCCAGCAGCGTAGATGGGGCTCGGAATGAGCAGTTCTTC.

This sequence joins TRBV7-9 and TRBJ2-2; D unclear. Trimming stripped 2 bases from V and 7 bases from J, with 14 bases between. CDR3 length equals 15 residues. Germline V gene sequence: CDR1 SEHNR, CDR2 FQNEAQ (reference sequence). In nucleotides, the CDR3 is TGTGCCAGCAGCTTATTCACAGATCGTCACGGGGAGCTGTTTTTT. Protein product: CASSLFTDRHGELFF.

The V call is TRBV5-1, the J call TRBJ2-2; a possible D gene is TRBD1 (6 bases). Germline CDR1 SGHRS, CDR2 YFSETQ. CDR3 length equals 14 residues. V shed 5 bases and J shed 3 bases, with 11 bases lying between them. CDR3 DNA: TGCGCCAGCAGTCAGGGGATTTACACCGGGGAGCTGTTTTTT. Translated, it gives CASSQGIYTGELFF.

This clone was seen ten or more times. The CDR3 loop is CASSQYPGTSGVFDEQFF. DNA of the CDR3: TGCGCCAGCAGCCAGTACCCCGGGACTAGCGGGGTTTTCGATGAGCAGTTCTTC. V gene TRBV4-3 combines with J gene TRBJ2-1; the match to TRBD2 covers 13 bases. Germline V gene lookup returns CDR1 LGHNA and CDR2 YSLEER. After removal of 3 bases from V and 8 bases from J, the junction contained 13 bases not matched to a gene. The CDR3 consists of 18 residues.

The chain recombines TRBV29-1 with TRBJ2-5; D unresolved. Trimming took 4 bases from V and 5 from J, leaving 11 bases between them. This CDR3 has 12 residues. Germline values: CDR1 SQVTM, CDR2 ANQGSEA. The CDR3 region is CSVVWQMETQYF. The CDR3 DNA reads TGCAGCGTTGTATGGCAGATGGAGACCCAGTACTTC.